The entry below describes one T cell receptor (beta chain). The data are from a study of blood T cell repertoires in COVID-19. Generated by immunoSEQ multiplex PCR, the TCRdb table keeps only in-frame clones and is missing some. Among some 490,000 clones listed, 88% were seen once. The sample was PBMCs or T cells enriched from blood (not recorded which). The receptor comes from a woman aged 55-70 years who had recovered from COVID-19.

The CDR3, as DNA: TGTGCCAGCAGTGGCCGTGGGGGGTACGAGCAGTACTTC. Its protein is CASSGRGGYEQYF. The chain uses TRBV2 and TRBJ2-7; a possible D gene is TRBD2 (6 bases). V dropped 4 bases and J dropped 4 bases, with 11 bases sitting between them. CDR1 and CDR2 (germline): SNHLY, FYNNEI. This CDR3 is 13 amino acids long.